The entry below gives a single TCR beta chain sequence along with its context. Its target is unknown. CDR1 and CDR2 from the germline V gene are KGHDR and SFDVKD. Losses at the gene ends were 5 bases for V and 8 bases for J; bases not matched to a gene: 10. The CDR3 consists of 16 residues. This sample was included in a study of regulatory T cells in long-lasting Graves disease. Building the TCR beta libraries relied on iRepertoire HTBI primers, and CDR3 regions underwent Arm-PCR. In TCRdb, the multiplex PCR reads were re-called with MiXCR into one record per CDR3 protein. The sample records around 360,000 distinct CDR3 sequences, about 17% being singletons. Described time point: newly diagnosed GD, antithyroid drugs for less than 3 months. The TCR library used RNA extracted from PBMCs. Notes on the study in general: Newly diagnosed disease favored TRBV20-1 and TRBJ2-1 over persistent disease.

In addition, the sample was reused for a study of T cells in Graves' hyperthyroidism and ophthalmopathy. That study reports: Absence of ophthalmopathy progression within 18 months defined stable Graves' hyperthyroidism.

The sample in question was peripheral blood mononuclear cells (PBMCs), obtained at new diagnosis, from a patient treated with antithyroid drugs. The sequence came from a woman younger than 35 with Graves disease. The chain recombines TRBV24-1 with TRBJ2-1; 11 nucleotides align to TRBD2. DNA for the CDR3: TGTGCCACCAGTGGGGTACTAGCGGGAGAGAGCTATGAGCAGTTCTTC. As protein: CATSGVLAGESYEQFF.